This T cell receptor beta chain is from a study of blood T cell repertoires in COVID-19. In the authors' workflow: Amplified reference gene primers provided the basis for estimating nucleated cell counts. This table comes from immunoSEQ multiplex PCR, and its TCRdb copy is limited to in-frame clones, with some not included. Clone size and V and J calls were adopted from that table, with D and trimming inferred from the DNA. The sample has more than 85,000 clones, less than 75% seen once; the top ten hold about 7.1%. V gave up 3 bases and J gave up 5 bases; unmatched junction bases: 6. The germline gives CDR1 MNHEY, CDR2 SMNVEV (reference sequence). The CDR3 totals 16 residues.

This sequence originates from a woman aged 60-70 years with acute or convalescent COVID-19. The sequencing input was peripheral blood. The rearrangement links TRBV27 to TRBJ2-3, with TRBD2 matching over 12 bases. CDR3 in amino acids: CASSLPSGGAGDTQYF. The CDR3 DNA sequence: TGTGCCAGCAGTTTGCCTAGCGGGGGGGCCGGAGATACGCAGTATTTT.